The present entry profiles one T cell receptor beta chain with its context. Its antigen is unknown. TCRdb redid the calling of the reads with MiXCR, one entry per CDR3 protein. The sample has 65,000 to 80,000 distinct CDR3 sequences, less than 25% seen once. These data originate in a study of type 1 regulatory T cells. Study outcomes and limitations: Tr1 cells had a more restricted TCR repertoire than non-Tr1 cells.

The sequence was collected from a human donor in good health. What was sequenced was cultured type 1 regulatory T (Tr1) cells, either the whole culture or a sorted fraction (not recorded which).

The CDR3 loop is CAGTAGTVNTGELFF. The CDR3 DNA reads as TGTGCCGGAACGGCCGGGACAGTAAACACCGGGGAGCTGTTTTTT. The chain carries TRBV30 and TRBJ2-2; 7 positions agree with TRBD1. J gave up 2 bases and V 8 bases, and 11 bases lay outside the gene matches. This CDR3 has 15 amino acids. Per germline, CDR1 GTSNPN and CDR2 SVGIG (reference sequence).